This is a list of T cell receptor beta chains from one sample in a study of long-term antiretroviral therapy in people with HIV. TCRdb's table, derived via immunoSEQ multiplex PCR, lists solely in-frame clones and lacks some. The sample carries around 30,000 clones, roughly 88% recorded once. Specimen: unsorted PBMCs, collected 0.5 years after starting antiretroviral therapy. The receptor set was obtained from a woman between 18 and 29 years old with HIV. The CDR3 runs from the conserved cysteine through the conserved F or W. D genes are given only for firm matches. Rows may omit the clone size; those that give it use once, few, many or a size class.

CASSFPPSETQYF	TGTGCCAGCAGTTTCCCCCCGTCAGAGACCCAGTACTTC	TRBV28	TRBJ2-5	.	.
CASSLDSQETQYF	TGTGCCAGCAGTTTAGACAGCCAAGAGACCCAGTACTTC	TRBV27	TRBJ2-5	.	.
CASSAGGTEAFF	TGTGCCAGCAGCGCGGGGGGAACTGAAGCTTTCTTT	TRBV9	TRBJ1-1	.	.
CAISRPSGPSFEQYF	TGTGCCATCAGCCGGCCCTCCGGGCCGTCTTTTGAGCAGTACTTC	TRBV10-3	TRBJ2-7	.	.
CASSQTVNTGELFF	TGTGCCAGCAGCCAGACAGTGAACACCGGGGAGCTGTTTTTT	TRBV14	TRBJ2-2	.	.
CASSLRPSGSYNEQFF	TGTGCCAGCAGCCTCCGGCCCTCTGGCTCCTACAATGAGCAGTTCTTC	TRBV4-2	TRBJ2-1	.	.
CAPPRRGKASNQPQHF	TGTGCCCCCCCACGGAGGGGCAAGGCGAGCAATCAGCCCCAGCATTTT	TRBV6-4	TRBJ1-5	.	.
CASSVSAGQGNQPQHF	TGTGCCAGCAGTGTCAGCGCGGGACAGGGCAATCAGCCCCAGCATTTT	TRBV6-1	TRBJ1-5	.	TRBD1
CASSPGLAGAAAQETQYF	TGTGCCAGCAGCCCGGGACTAGCGGGAGCAGCGGCCCAAGAGACCCAGTACTTC	TRBV28	TRBJ2-5	.	TRBD2
CASSYPRENTGELFF	TGTGCCAGCAGTTACCCTCGGGAGAACACCGGGGAGCTGTTTTTT	TRBV6-6	TRBJ2-2	.	.
CASRLGTGVPYEQYF	TGTGCCAGCAGATTAGGAACCGGGGTACCCTACGAGCAGTACTTC	TRBV27	TRBJ2-7	.	.
CSARWNSGYTF	TGCAGTGCTAGATGGAATTCCGGCTACACCTTC	TRBV20-1	TRBJ1-2	.	.
CAISDTVAGPHHYNEQFF	TGTGCCATCAGTGATACAGTAGCGGGACCCCATCACTACAATGAGCAGTTCTTC	TRBV10-3	TRBJ2-1	.	TRBD2
CASSFFDSYEQYF	TGTGCCAGCAGTTTCTTTGACTCCTACGAGCAGTACTTC	TRBV28	TRBJ2-7	.	.
CASSSQDRPYTEAFF	TGTGCCAGCAGTTCCCAGGACAGGCCCTACACTGAAGCTTTCTTT	TRBV27	TRBJ1-1	.	TRBD1
CASSRDNSQGETQYF	TGTGCCAGCTCCCGGGACAATTCCCAGGGAGAGACCCAGTACTTC	TRBV18	TRBJ2-5	.	.
CASSTTDRTYEQYF	TGTGCCAGCAGTACTACCGACAGAACCTACGAGCAGTACTTC	TRBV27	TRBJ2-7	once	.
CASSPEAGVGTGELFF	TGTGCCAGCAGCCCTGAAGCGGGAGTGGGGACCGGGGAGCTGTTTTTT	TRBV28	TRBJ2-2	.	TRBD2
CASSLASLRGRGYGYTF	TGTGCCAGCAGCTTGGCCAGTTTGAGGGGACGAGGCTATGGCTACACCTTC	TRBV5-4	TRBJ1-2	.	.
CASSSPSGRYNEQFF	TGTGCCAGCAGCTCCCCTAGCGGACGCTACAATGAGCAGTTCTTC	TRBV7-6	TRBJ2-1	.	TRBD2
CSAREGDRLFF	TGCAGTGCTAGAGAGGGGGACAGGTTGTTTTTT	TRBV20-1	TRBJ1-4	.	TRBD1
CASSQDAPAIWQFF	TGCGCCAGCAGCCAAGATGCACCGGCCATTTGGCAGTTCTTC	TRBV4-1	TRBJ2-1	.	.